The 27 T cell receptor beta chains below come from one sample, sequenced in a study of blood T cell repertoires in COVID-19. TCRdb's table, derived via immunoSEQ multiplex PCR, lists solely in-frame clones and lacks some. The sample shows about 280,000 clones, around 88% of them seen only once. Sample: peripheral blood. These receptors were taken from a woman in her seventies with COVID-19, enrolled during active disease.

The V call is TRBV3-1 (or the pseudogene TRBV3-2), the J call TRBJ2-3; 7 bases map to TRBD2. There are 15 residues in the CDR3. The germline V gene encodes CDR1 LGHDT and CDR2 YNNKEL (reference sequence). Trimming took 10 bases from V and 5 from J; bases not matched to a gene: 15. The CDR3 sequence is CATTRGGGAGDTQYF. In DNA form, the CDR3 reads TGTGCCACCACCCGGGGCGGGGGAGCAGGAGATACGCAGTATTTT.

In the case of this clone: Its ends do not fully match the called genes, so a read error is possible. The chain combines TRBV7-8 with TRBJ2-4, with 16 bases aligning to TRBD2. The CDR3 length is 23 residues. CDR1 and CDR2 from the germline V gene are SGHVS and FQNEAQ. The CDR3: CAPSRLPTGTSGGVYDAKNIQYF. CDR3 DNA: TGCGCCCCCAGCCGACTCCCAACCGGGACTAGCGGGGGGGTGTACGACGCCAAAAACATTCAGTACTTC.

The chain carries TRBV6-6 and TRBJ2-7, with TRBD2 matching over 9 bases. Germline-derived CDR1 and CDR2 are MNHNY and SVGAGI (reference sequence). This CDR3 spans 14 amino acids. J was trimmed by 5 bases and V by 7 bases; bases with no gene match: 9. The CDR3 DNA reads as TGTGCCAGCAAAGCGGGGGGCTTTCAGGACGAGCAGTACTTC. This codes for CASKAGGFQDEQYF.

The gene calls are TRBV5-5 and TRBJ2-1, with 10 bases fitting TRBD1. V lost 0 bases to trimming and J lost 12 bases; unmatched junction nucleotides: 6. Germline V gene lookup returns CDR1 SGHKS and CDR2 YYEKEE (reference sequence). The CDR3 extends over 14 amino acids. CDR3: CASSLGDRGRRQFF. CDR3 bases: TGTGCCAGCAGCTTGGGAGACAGGGGGCGCAGGCAGTTCTTC.

This clone was seen at least ten times. This chain joins TRBV7-2 and TRBJ1-3; TRBD1 aligns across 9 bases. Unmatched junction bases numbered 10, after V lost 1 base and J lost 3 bases. Looked up from germline, CDR1 is SGHTA and CDR2 is FQGNSA. The CDR3 spans 18 residues. The CDR3 sequence: CASSLGTGASRDGNTIYF. CDR3 in DNA: TGTGCCAGCAGCTTAGGGACAGGGGCCAGTAGGGATGGAAACACCATATATTTT. The entire variable domain, with the rest obtained from reference TRBV7-2 and TRBJ1-3, is as follows: GAGVSQSPSNKVTEKGKDVELRCDPISGHTALYWYRQSLGQGLEFLIYFQGNSAPDKSGLPSDRFSAERTGGSVSTLTIQRTQQEDSAVYLCASSLGTGASRDGNTIYFGEGSWLTVV.

V is TRBV6-5 and J is TRBJ1-3, with D tentatively TRBD1 (6 bases). Germline loops: CDR1 MNHEY, CDR2 SVGAGI. V was shortened by 2 bases and J by 4 bases, with 12 bases between the two germline ends. The CDR3 loop spans 15 amino acids. CDR3 protein: CASSYRQALGNTIYF. In DNA form, the CDR3 reads TGTGCCAGCAGTTACAGACAGGCCCTAGGAAACACCATATATTTT.

CDR3 sequence: CASSPGQQNYGYTF. For the CDR3, the DNA is TGTGCCAGCAGCCCGGGACAGCAGAACTATGGCTACACCTTC. The chain uses TRBV7-9 and TRBJ1-2; 7 nucleotides align to TRBD1. Germline assignment: CDR1 SEHNR and CDR2 FQNEAQ (reference sequence). The junction had 5 bases not matched to a gene; V was cut back by 5 bases and J by 2 bases. The length of the CDR3 is 14 residues.

The chain employs TRBV15 and TRBJ2-5; 11 positions agree with TRBD1. V shed 0 bases and J 5 bases; nucleotides not matched to a gene: 8. The CDR3 runs 17 residues. CDR1 is LNHNV, CDR2 YYDKDF, per germline (reference sequence). The CDR3 region is CATSREGDRGGLETQYF. CDR3 nucleotide sequence: TGTGCCACCAGCAGAGAAGGGGACAGGGGGGGATTGGAGACCCAGTACTTC. The whole variable domain, filled in from reference TRBV15 and TRBJ2-5, reads DAMVIQNPRYQVTQFGKPVTLSCSQTLNHNVMYWYQQKSSQAPKLLFHYYDKDFNNEADTPDNFQSRRPNTSFCFLDIRSPGLGDTAMYLCATSREGDRGGLETQYFGPGTRLLVL.

The chain employs TRBV7-6 and TRBJ2-2; tentatively, D is TRBD1 (5 bases). The CDR3 has 14 amino acids. V lost 10 bases, J lost 1 base, and 13 bases lay in between. Germline lookup yields CDR1 SGHVS and CDR2 FNYEAQ. The CDR3 sequence is CATWGILNTGELFF. In DNA form, the CDR3 reads TGTGCCACGTGGGGCATTCTGAACACCGGGGAGCTGTTTTTT.

V gene TRBV7-2 combines with J gene TRBJ1-2, with 7 bases matching TRBD1. Per the germline V gene, CDR1 is SGHTA and CDR2 is FQGNSA. J was trimmed by 5 bases and V by 6 bases; bases with no gene match: 6. The CDR3 loop spans 13 amino acids. This CDR3 is CASSFDRVYGYTF. The CDR3 DNA reads TGTGCCAGCAGTTTTGACAGGGTATATGGCTACACCTTC.

The CDR3 sequence is CASSSSRDRGPGNTIYF. CDR3 bases: TGTGCCAGCAGCTCTTCCCGGGACAGGGGCCCAGGAAACACCATATATTTT. This rearrangement joins TRBV7-6 to TRBJ1-3, with TRBD1 matching over 10 bases. V shed 4 bases and J 4 bases; nucleotides not matched to a gene: 10. The CDR3 has 17 residues. Germline values: CDR1 SGHVS, CDR2 FNYEAQ.

A few counts support this clone. The chain is built from TRBV7-2 and TRBJ1-2; TRBD1 is a possible D gene (6 bases). Germline CDR1 is SGHTA and CDR2 is FQGNSA. The CDR3 has 14 amino acids. Deletions cut 1 base from V and 7 bases from J, with 13 bases between. Written as DNA, the CDR3 is TGTGCCAGCAGCTTAGTACAGGGACCTGGTGGCTACACCTTC. The encoded protein is CASSLVQGPGGYTF.

This chain links TRBV6-2 or TRBV6-3 with TRBJ2-6, with D maybe TRBD1 (5 bases). This CDR3 region has 17 residues. Trimming left V 6 bases short and J 0 bases short, with 15 bases between. The germline V gene has CDR1 MNHEY and CDR2 SVGEGT. The CDR3 DNA sequence: TGTGCCAGCAGCCCGGACACCCTAATCTCTGGGGCCAACGTCCTGACTTTC. Amino acids: CASSPDTLISGANVLTF.

This rearrangement joins TRBV7-2 to TRBJ2-7, with 9 bases matching TRBD2. CDR3 length equals 15 residues. In germline, CDR1 is SGHTA, CDR2 FQGNSA. With V trimmed by 5 bases and J by 6 bases, 11 bases remained unmatched. The CDR3 nucleotides are TGTGCCAGCAGCCCGGGAGGGTTGCGGGGGGGCGAGCAGTACTTC. The encoded protein is CASSPGGLRGGEQYF.

The chain has TRBV5-8 and TRBJ1-1, with D perhaps TRBD1 (5 bases). Trimming shortened V by 1 base and J by 7 bases, and 11 bases separated the two germline ends. The germline V gene encodes CDR1 SGHTS and CDR2 YDEGEE. The CDR3 totals 13 residues. The CDR3: CASSLQGVIEAFF. In DNA, the CDR3 is TGTGCCAGCAGCTTGCAAGGGGTAATTGAAGCTTTCTTT.

This chain links TRBV27 with TRBJ2-4; D is unclear. CDR1 MNHEY and CDR2 SMNVEV come from the germline V gene (reference sequence). The germline V and J ends were trimmed by 2 bases and 6 bases, with 8 bases remaining between them. This CDR3 has 13 residues. CDR3 protein: CASSLTALNIQYF. In DNA form, the CDR3 reads TGTGCCAGCAGTTTAACAGCTTTAAACATTCAGTACTTC.

The V call is TRBV19, the J call TRBJ2-2; D gene ambiguous. V was cut by 5 bases and J by 4 bases, with 8 bases left in between. Germline loops: CDR1 LNHDA, CDR2 SQIVND (reference sequence). The CDR3 is 13 residues long. The CDR3 DNA sequence: TGTGCCAGTAGTGCTTTGAGCACCGGGGAGCTGTTTTTT. Amino acid sequence: CASSALSTGELFF. Drawing the rest from reference TRBV19 and TRBJ2-2, the complete variable domain is DGGITQSPKYLFRKEGQNVTLSCEQNLNHDAMYWYRQDPGQGLRLIYYSQIVNDFQKGDIAEGYSVSREKKESFPLTVTSAQKNPTAFYLCASSALSTGELFFGEGSRLTVL.

This clone has just a few counts. The chain employs TRBV5-6 and TRBJ2-2; TRBD2 matches 12 bases. CDR1 SGHDT and CDR2 YYEEEE come from the germline V gene. The CDR3 contains 18 residues. V gave up 2 bases and J gave up 3 bases; unmatched junction bases: 8. In nucleotides, the CDR3 is TGTGCCAGCAGCTTCAGGACTAGCGGGGTGATTTACACCGGGGAGCTGTTTTTT. Its translation: CASSFRTSGVIYTGELFF.

In its sample, this clone was seen once. Within the sample, other DNA sequences also encode this same CDR3. The chain uses TRBV12-3 or TRBV12-4 and TRBJ1-5; the D is unclear. CDR3 size: 13 residues. Between the trimmed V and J ends, which lost 3 bases and 1 base, there was a span of 4 bases. CDR3 in amino acids: CASSFSSNQPQHF. CDR3 bases: TGTGCCAGCAGTTTCTCCAGCAATCAGCCCCAGCATTTT.

The rearrangement uses TRBV6-1 and TRBJ2-7, with a tentative D call TRBD2 (6 bases). The V gene's germline CDR1 is MNHNS and CDR2 SASEGT. V lost 1 base, J lost 6 bases, and 13 bases lay in between. The CDR3 sequence is 14 residues long. CDR3 nucleotide sequence: TGTGCCAGCAGTGAAGTCGTAGGCGGGGCCGAGCAGTACTTC. Encoded protein: CASSEVVGGAEQYF.

V gene TRBV28 combines with J gene TRBJ2-7, with TRBD2 matching 11 bases. The CDR3 length is 15 residues. The ends lost 3 bases at V and 5 bases at J; junction bases unmatched: 6. Germline-derived CDR1 and CDR2 are MDHEN and SYDVKM. The CDR3 DNA reads as TGTGCCAGCAGTTTTAGCGGGGGGGGCCTGGACGAGCAGTACTTC. Protein: CASSFSGGGLDEQYF.

This clone has a handful of counts. One end of the junction fails to match germline, which may point to a read error. The V call is TRBV27, the J call TRBJ1-2, with 8 bases that match TRBD1. The CDR3 sequence is 15 residues long. CDR1 is MNHEY and CDR2 is SMNVEV in the germline V gene (reference sequence). CDR3 amino acids: CASRFQTGANYGYTF. DNA for the CDR3: TGTGCCAGCCGTTTTCAGACAGGGGCTAACTATGGCTACACCTTC.

Points on this clone: The same CDR3 also results from other DNA sequences found in this sample. The V and J genes are TRBV2 and TRBJ1-5, with D uncertain. From germline, CDR1 is SNHLY and CDR2 FYNNEI. There are 13 residues in the CDR3. V was cut by 7 bases and J by 5 bases, with 12 bases left in between. CDR3 amino acids: CASTRTPDQPQHF. In DNA, the CDR3 is TGTGCCAGCACCAGAACGCCCGATCAGCCCCAGCATTTT.

The chain has TRBV6-2 or TRBV6-3 and TRBJ2-5; 10 positions agree with TRBD2. The germline V gene encodes CDR1 MNHEY and CDR2 SVGEGT. V gave up 6 bases and J gave up 7 bases; unmatched junction bases: 11. The CDR3 covers 15 residues. The CDR3 bases are TGTGCCAGCAGCGAGCGGGGGGGCTCATATGGGACCCAGTACTTC. It translates to CASSERGGSYGTQYF.

The chain links TRBV9 to TRBJ1-2; D is perhaps TRBD1 (5 bases). The CDR3 runs 16 residues. Germline CDR1 is SGDLS and CDR2 is YYNGEE. V was trimmed by 1 base and J by 4 bases, leaving 17 bases between them. CDR3 in DNA: TGTGCCAGCAGCGTACGGGGGGACCCCTTATCCTATGGCTACACCTTC. Translating it yields CASSVRGDPLSYGYTF.

The rearrangement uses TRBV6-5 and TRBJ1-5; 10 positions agree with TRBD1. CDR3 length equals 15 residues. Germline V gene sequence: CDR1 MNHEY, CDR2 SVGAGI. Unmatched junction bases numbered 5, after V lost 6 bases and J lost 3 bases. This CDR3 is CASSPDRGTNQPQHF. The CDR3 coding sequence is TGTGCCAGCAGCCCGGACAGGGGGACCAATCAGCCCCAGCATTTT.

This clone is a singleton in its sample. The gene calls are TRBV3-1 (or the pseudogene TRBV3-2) and TRBJ1-3; D is undetermined. The CDR3 length is 13 residues. Looked up from germline, CDR1 is LGHDT and CDR2 is YNNKEL (reference sequence). Between the trimmed V and J ends, which lost 3 bases and 4 bases, there was a span of 7 bases. CDR3 bases: TGTGCCAGCAGCCAGTCATCCGGAAACACCATATATTTT. Protein product: CASSQSSGNTIYF.